This T cell receptor (beta chain) came from a study of regulatory T cells in long-lasting Graves disease. Overall study findings and caveats: Repertoires from persistent disease leaned toward TRBV28, TRBJ1-2 and TRBJ2-5.

As for time point: newly diagnosed GD, antithyroid drugs for less than 3 months. Researchers made the TCR library from RNA that was extracted from PBMCs. Patients came through an endocrinology department, and that department was in Xi'an, China. Peripheral blood, about 8.8 milliliters of it, was drawn into EDTA tubes. CDR3 length equals 14 residues. V was pared by 2 bases and J by 5 bases, with 11 bases between. CDR1 is ENHRY, CDR2 SYGVKD, per germline. Arm-PCR of CDR3 regions and iRepertoire HTBI primers were the basis on which TCR beta libraries were built. TCRdb recomputed calls from the multiplex PCR reads with MiXCR, one row per CDR3 protein. The sample records about 420,000 distinct CDR3 sequences, about 16% being singletons. Worth noting for this clonotype: The antigen is undetermined.

These sequences were also reported in another study, on T cells in Graves' hyperthyroidism and ophthalmopathy. That study adds: The TCR CDR3 first-round RT-PCR relied on the HTBI primer set.

Sequences were derived from peripheral blood mononuclear cells (PBMCs), sampled at new diagnosis, from a patient treated with antithyroid drugs. The TCR was taken from a woman aged 18-29 years with Graves disease. This chain connects TRBV10-3 to TRBJ2-3, with D perhaps matching TRBD2 (6 bases). CDR3 sequence: CAISEGTGGDTQYF. The CDR3 region has the DNA TGTGCCATCAGTGAGGGGACTGGTGGAGATACGCAGTATTTT.